The 8 T cell receptor beta chains in this list originate from one sample, sequenced in a study of spatial heterogeneity in lung cancer. Via MiXCR, TCRdb re-called the 5' RACE reads, giving one row per CDR3 protein. The table shows some 28,000 distinct CDR3 sequences, with 8.4% occurring only once. Time point described: sample taken at primary tumor resection. Whole RNA, which was extracted from tumor, nontumor lung tissue or frozen PBMC, was sequenced without any cell sorting. The specimen was PBMCs, collected at surgery. The receptors come from a female donor with early-stage non-small cell lung cancer.

V gene TRBV20-1 combines with J gene TRBJ2-1, with D perhaps TRBD2 (6 bases). This CDR3 has 17 amino acids. Deletions cut 6 bases from V and 0 bases from J, with 21 bases between. In germline, CDR1 is DFQATT, CDR2 SNEGSKA (reference sequence). The DNA of the CDR3 is TGCAGTGCCATTCCATTGGGGGGAGTGAGCTCCTACAATGAGCAGTTCTTC. Amino acids: CSAIPLGGVSSYNEQFF.

This clonotype was seen only a few times. This chain's CDR3 is CASSYGTGYEQYV. The CDR3 DNA reads TGTGCCAGCAGTTACGGAACGGGTTACGAGCAGTACGTC. The gene calls are TRBV12-3 or TRBV12-4 and TRBJ2-7; D not certain. The CDR3 is 13 amino acids. V was trimmed by 4 bases and J by 4 bases, leaving 11 bases between them.

The chain links TRBV11-2 to TRBJ2-3; D may be TRBD2 (6 bases). Germline CDR1 is SGHAT and CDR2 is FQNNGV. There are 16 residues in the CDR3. Deletions cut 1 base from V and 1 base from J, with 12 bases between. CDR3 bases: TGTGCCAGCAGCTTAGTGGTCGGGAGTGGCACAGATACGCAGTATTTT. Protein sequence: CASSLVVGSGTDTQYF.

This clonotype was detected many times. This chain links TRBV7-2 with TRBJ2-5, with D hard to call. Per germline, CDR1 SGHTA and CDR2 FQGNSA. The CDR3 sequence is 14 residues long. Trimming removed 3 bases at V and 5 bases at J, with 13 bases between. The CDR3 sequence: CASSFVPYSETQYF. The CDR3 region has the DNA TGTGCCAGCAGCTTCGTGCCTTATTCGGAGACCCAGTACTTC.

This sequence joins TRBV2 and TRBJ2-5; 7 bases match TRBD2. Germline V gives CDR1 SNHLY, CDR2 FYNNEI. With V trimmed by 7 bases and J by 2 bases, 4 bases remained unmatched. The CDR3 consists of 13 residues. CDR3 in amino acids: CASNRGLQETQYF. The CDR3, as DNA: TGTGCCAGCAACCGGGGACTACAAGAGACCCAGTACTTC.

This clonotype was seen many times. The chain joins TRBV20-1 to TRBJ2-4; the match to TRBD1 covers 8 bases. CDR3 size: 18 residues. J gave up 0 bases and V 5 bases, and 15 bases lay outside the gene matches. CDR1 and CDR2 from the germline V gene are DFQATT and SNEGSKA (reference sequence). CDR3 residues: CSALRQGSLREAKNIQYF. The CDR3 bases are TGCAGTGCTCTTCGACAGGGGAGTTTGAGGGAAGCCAAAAACATTCAGTACTTC.

The table lists this clonotype with a few counts. The gene calls are TRBV6-5 and TRBJ2-7; 8 bases map to TRBD1. The V gene end was trimmed by 5 bases and the J gene end by 5 bases; junction bases not matched to a gene: 14. CDR1 and CDR2 (germline): MNHEY, SVGAGI. This CDR3 is built from 16 residues. The CDR3 reads CASSPLGQGEGHEQYF. The DNA of the CDR3 is TGTGCCAGCAGTCCCCTTGGACAGGGAGAAGGACACGAGCAGTACTTC.

This clonotype occurred many times. The chain couples TRBV6-1 to TRBJ2-1; 7 bases agree with TRBD2. The CDR3 has 14 residues. Germline V CDR1 and CDR2: MNHNS, SASEGT. Losses at the gene ends were 7 bases for V and 1 base for J; bases not matched to a gene: 4. CDR3 sequence reads: CASIWGGSYNEQFF. The DNA of the CDR3 is TGTGCCAGCATCTGGGGGGGTTCCTACAATGAGCAGTTCTTC.